Sequencing of this TCR beta chain was carried out in a study of shared clonotypes between healthy human individuals. In the case of this clone: Other DNA variants within this sample encode the same CDR3.

Trimming shortened V by 2 bases and J by 7 bases, and 9 bases separated the two germline ends. The CDR3 sequence is 12 residues long. Germline CDR1 and CDR2: GTSNPN and SVGIG (reference sequence). CD45RO negativity and positive selection for CCR7 defined naive CD8 cells, a population that excluded terminally differentiated effector memory CD45RA+ cells. Data came from immunoSEQ multiplex PCR; TCRdb stores just in-frame clones and leaves some out. The sample has approximately 2,200,000 clones; approximately 94% are singletons. The chain has TRBV30 and TRBJ1-5; D remains unclear. The sample taken for sequencing was naive CD8+ T cells from PBMCs. This receptor was identified in a man between 18 and 29 years old in good health. Some clones in this sample may be carry-over from other donors' samples. The CDR3 DNA is TGTGCCTGGAGTTCAGGAGGCCAGCCCCAGCATTTT. Its translation: CAWSSGGQPQHF.